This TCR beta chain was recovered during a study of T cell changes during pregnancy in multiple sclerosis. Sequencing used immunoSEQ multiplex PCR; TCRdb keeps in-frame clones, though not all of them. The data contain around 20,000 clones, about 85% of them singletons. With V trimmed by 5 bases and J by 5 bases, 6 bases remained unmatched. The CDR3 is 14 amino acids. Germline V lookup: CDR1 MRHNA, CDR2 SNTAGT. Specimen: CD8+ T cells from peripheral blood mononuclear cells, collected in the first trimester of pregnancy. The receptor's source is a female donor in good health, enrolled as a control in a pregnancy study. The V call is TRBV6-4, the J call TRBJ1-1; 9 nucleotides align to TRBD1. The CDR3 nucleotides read TGTGCCAGCAGTCCGGGACAGGGAGCAACTGAAGCTTTCTTT. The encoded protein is CASSPGQGATEAFF.